This T cell receptor beta chain emerged from a study of blood T cell repertoires in COVID-19. The overall study: Acute and convalescent COVID-19 samples came from the United States, Italy and Spain.

Those who participated ranged in age from roughly 18 to 90 years and resided in 24 US areas. Exposed participants encountered a COVID-19 case during the 2 weeks preceding study entry. Data came from immunoSEQ multiplex PCR; TCRdb stores just in-frame clones and leaves some out. Of a few hundred thousand clones listed, roughly 92% are singletons. V lost 1 base to trimming and J lost 12 bases; unmatched junction nucleotides: 6. CDR3 length: 14 residues. Germline V CDR1 and CDR2: PRHDT, FYEKMQ (reference sequence). The sequence was collected from a middle-aged woman who had been exposed to COVID-19. The rearrangement links TRBV13 to TRBJ2-1; TRBD1 aligns across 10 bases. The sequenced material came from PBMCs or T cells enriched from blood (not recorded which). The chain's CDR3 is CASSLAGQGVGQFF. CDR3 nucleotides: TGTGCCAGCAGCTTAGCCGGACAGGGGGTCGGGCAGTTCTTC.